The 22 T cell receptor beta chains given below trace back to one sample, sequenced in a study of cytomegalovirus exposure and HLA in healthy donors. The study ran its PCR with 60 Vbeta and 13 Jbeta primers. The repertoire was sequenced with immunoSEQ multiplex PCR; TCRdb's copy has only in-frame clones and lacks some. The sample includes 200,000 to 250,000 clones, approximately 79% of them seen just once. The sample taken for sequencing was PBMCs. These receptors were collected from a girl aged 2-10 years in good health and CMV-seronegative.

The rearrangement uses TRBV10-2 and TRBJ1-6, with TRBD1 matching over 8 bases. The CDR3 is 14 amino acids. Germline-derived CDR1 and CDR2 are WSHSY and SAAADI. J lost 9 bases, V lost 4 bases, and 5 bases had no gene match. DNA of the CDR3: TGCGCCAGCAGTGGGACAGGGAGCGGTTCACCCCTCCACTTT. It yields the protein CASSGTGSGSPLHF.

This clone was observed a handful of times. This sequence joins TRBV6-1 and TRBJ1-2; 9 nucleotides align to TRBD1. V lost 4 bases and J lost 8; bases outside the gene matches: 11. CDR1 is MNHNS, CDR2 SASEGT, per germline. The CDR3 is made up of 15 amino acids. Here the CDR3 reads CASSVEPGQGSGYTF. The CDR3 nucleotides are TGTGCCAGCAGTGTTGAACCGGGACAGGGCTCAGGCTACACCTTC.

This chain links TRBV7-9 with TRBJ2-2, with D unresolved. Between the trimmed V and J ends, which lost 4 bases and 2 bases, there was a span of 8 bases. Germline V lookup: CDR1 SEHNR, CDR2 FQNEAQ (reference sequence). The CDR3 is made up of 14 amino acids. CDR3 loop: CASSSSYNTGELFF. The CDR3 nucleotides are TGTGCCAGCAGCTCTTCCTACAACACCGGGGAGCTGTTTTTT. The variable domain in full, completed from reference TRBV7-9 and TRBJ2-2, reads DTGVSQNPRHKITKRGQNVTFRCDPISEHNRLYWYRQTLGQGPEFLTYFQNEAQLEKSRLLSDRFSAERPKGSFSTLEIQRTEQGDSAMYLCASSSSYNTGELFFGEGSRLTVL.

This chain connects TRBV6-5 to TRBJ1-3; a weak D match, TRBD1 (5 bases). This CDR3 is 15 amino acids long. Germline CDR1 reads MNHEY; CDR2 reads SVGAGI. V was shortened by 5 bases and J by 2 bases, with 13 bases between the two germline ends. CDR3 loop: CASSNPSGAGNTIYF. The DNA for the CDR3 is TGTGCCAGCAGTAACCCATCGGGGGCTGGAAACACCATATATTTT.

The genes are TRBV7-9 and TRBJ2-2; 9 bases fit TRBD2. Trimming took 3 bases from V and 0 from J; bases not matched to a gene: 8. This CDR3 region has 18 residues. Per germline, CDR1 SEHNR and CDR2 FQNEAQ (reference sequence). CDR3 nucleotide sequence: TGTGCCAGCAGCTTTAGACTAGCGGCCCGCCCGAACACCGGGGAGCTGTTTTTT. It translates to CASSFRLAARPNTGELFF.

J is TRBJ2-1 and V is TRBV2, with 7 bases identical to TRBD2. V shed 6 bases and J 5 bases; nucleotides not matched to a gene: 10. There are 15 residues in the CDR3. Germline CDR1 SNHLY, CDR2 FYNNEI. CDR3 nucleotides: TGTGCCAGCAGGGGACTACCGAAGTTTAACAATGAGCAGTTCTTC. Its protein is CASRGLPKFNNEQFF.

The chain employs TRBV7-9 and TRBJ2-1, with 7 nucleotides matching TRBD2. Trimming took 3 bases from V and 2 from J; bases not matched to a gene: 7. Germline CDR1 is SEHNR and CDR2 is FQNEAQ (reference sequence). This CDR3 has 16 amino acids. For the CDR3, the DNA is TGTGCCAGCAGCTTGCAGCGGGGCTCAACCTACAATGAGCAGTTCTTC. Translation gives CASSLQRGSTYNEQFF.

This clone was detected a few times. The chain couples TRBV15 to TRBJ1-5; 7 bases are a match to TRBD1. The germline V gene encodes CDR1 LNHNV and CDR2 YYDKDF (reference sequence). The CDR3 spans 16 residues. After removal of 0 bases from V and 1 base from J, the junction contained 3 bases not matched to a gene. The CDR3 here is CATSREKGASNQPQHF. In DNA, the CDR3 is TGTGCCACCAGCAGAGAAAAGGGGGCCAGCAATCAGCCCCAGCATTTT.

J is TRBJ2-3 and V is TRBV20-1; possible D gene TRBD2, 5 bases. Germline V CDR1 and CDR2: DFQATT, SNEGSKA (reference sequence). The CDR3 is 11 residues long. V was pared by 5 bases and J by 4 bases, with 7 bases between. DNA for the CDR3: TGCAGTGCTGCAGCGGCAGATACGCAGTATTTT. It encodes CSAAAADTQYF.

J is TRBJ2-7 and V is TRBV6-1; 7 bases map to TRBD1. The CDR3 length is 15 residues. The germline V gene encodes CDR1 MNHNS and CDR2 SASEGT. Trimming cost V 8 bases and J 0 bases; bases outside gene matches: 10. The CDR3 spells CASFPDRAYSYEQYF. The CDR3 nucleotides read TGTGCCAGCTTTCCCGACAGGGCTTACTCCTACGAGCAGTACTTC.

Comment on this clone: At one end the junction does not follow the germline gene, possibly because of a read error. The chain has TRBV7-9 and TRBJ2-5; D call uncertain. The J call is uncertain, as TRBJ2-7 better fits the DNA end. The length of the CDR3 is 14 residues. From germline, CDR1 is SEHNR and CDR2 FQNEAQ (reference sequence). CDR3 bases: TGTGCCAGCAGTTTAGGTAGCAGCTCCTACGAGCAGTACTTC. Protein sequence: CASSLGSSSYEQYF.

The V call is TRBV25-1, the J call TRBJ1-1; no clear D. The CDR3 consists of 15 residues. Germline V lookup: CDR1 MGHDK, CDR2 SYGVNS. V shed 7 bases and J shed 4 bases, with 19 bases lying between them. CDR3 DNA: TGTGCCAGCATTGATGTTAAGGGCGGGAGCACTGAAGCTTTCTTT. This translates into CASIDVKGGSTEAFF.

The V call is TRBV2, the J call TRBJ2-2; 8 bases fit TRBD1. The CDR3 is made up of 12 amino acids. Per germline, CDR1 SNHLY and CDR2 FYNNEI. V gave up 10 bases and J gave up 3 bases; unmatched junction bases: 1. The CDR3 loop reads CATDRDTGELFF. The CDR3 region has the DNA TGTGCCACGGACAGGGACACCGGGGAGCTGTTTTTT. The whole variable domain, remainder taken from reference TRBV2 and TRBJ2-2, is EPEVTQTPSHQVTQMGQEVILRCVPISNHLYFYWYRQILGQKVEFLVSFYNNEISEKSEIFDDQFSVERPDGSNFTLKIRSTKLEDSAMYFCATDRDTGELFFGEGSRLTVL.

This clone has just one count. CDR3 region: CASSLAQLAHNLMEQFF. In DNA form, the CDR3 reads TGTGCCAGCAGCTTAGCGCAACTAGCGCACAATCTCATGGAGCAGTTCTTC. The gene calls are TRBV7-2 and TRBJ2-1, with 7 bases lining up with TRBD2. This CDR3 comprises 17 residues. The V segment lost 0 bases and the J segment 10 bases; nucleotides outside the gene matches: 15. CDR1 and CDR2 from the germline V gene are SGHTA and FQGNSA.

The V gene is TRBV5-1, the J gene TRBJ2-5, with TRBD1 matching over 10 bases. The germline V gene encodes CDR1 SGHRS and CDR2 YFSETQ. Trimming removed 0 bases from V and 0 bases from J; junction bases left unmatched: 11. This CDR3 has 19 amino acids. The CDR3 DNA follows: TGCGCCAGCAGCTTGGTACGGACAGGGGGGATTTCGTACCAAGAGACCCAGTACTTC. This gives the protein CASSLVRTGGISYQETQYF.

The chain links TRBV11-2 to TRBJ2-1; D may be TRBD1 (6 bases). The length of the CDR3 is 14 residues. V was trimmed by 4 bases and J by 6 bases, leaving 13 bases between them. CDR1 and CDR2 from the germline V gene are SGHAT and FQNNGV. The CDR3 DNA sequence: TGTGCCAGCAGCTCCGAACAGGGCCCCAATGAGCAGTTCTTC. Its translation is CASSSEQGPNEQFF.

This chain uses TRBV13 with TRBJ2-1; 10 nucleotides align to TRBD2. CDR1 and CDR2 from the germline V gene are PRHDT and FYEKMQ (reference sequence). J lost 8 bases, V lost 5 bases, and 15 bases had no gene match. This CDR3 region has 17 residues. The CDR3 nucleotides read TGTGCCAGCAGCCACCTCGGCTGGGCTAGCGGGAGCGATGAGCAGTTCTTC. It specifies CASSHLGWASGSDEQFF.

This chain connects TRBV5-6 to TRBJ2-5; 8 bases line up with TRBD1. The V gene end was trimmed by 4 bases and the J gene end by 0 bases; junction bases not matched to a gene: 14. Germline V gene data show CDR1 as SGHDT and CDR2 as YYEEEE. CDR3 length: 18 residues. CDR3 protein: CASSPYPSGQEYQETQYF. The CDR3 nucleotides are TGTGCCAGCAGCCCATATCCGTCGGGACAGGAGTACCAAGAGACCCAGTACTTC.

The chain combines TRBV30 with TRBJ2-4, with TRBD1 matching over 7 bases. Germline V gene sequence: CDR1 GTSNPN, CDR2 SVGIG (reference sequence). Trimming removed 5 bases from V and 4 bases from J; junction bases left unmatched: 11. This CDR3 has 15 residues. CDR3 bases: TGTGCCTGGGCACCAGGGACAGCTAGAAAAAACATTCAGTACTTC. As protein: CAWAPGTARKNIQYF.

The chain couples TRBV7-3 to TRBJ2-3; weak D call: TRBD2 (7 bases). Deletions cut 8 bases from V and 5 bases from J, with 11 bases between. Germline V gene lookup returns CDR1 SGHTA and CDR2 FQGTGA. This CDR3 is 12 amino acids long. In DNA form, the CDR3 reads TGTGCCAGCGGGGGGGCGGGAGATACGCAGTATTTT. Translated: CASGGAGDTQYF.

This clone appeared a few times. The V and J genes are TRBV2 and TRBJ2-5; 14 nucleotides align to TRBD2. Unmatched junction bases numbered 3, after V lost 6 bases and J lost 0 bases. In germline, CDR1 is SNHLY, CDR2 FYNNEI. This CDR3 is built from 16 residues. CDR3 sequence reads: CASRGTSGGYQETQYF. In nucleotides, the CDR3 is TGTGCCAGCAGGGGGACTAGCGGGGGCTACCAAGAGACCCAGTACTTC. Together with reference TRBV2 and TRBJ2-5, the CDR3 gives the full variable domain: EPEVTQTPSHQVTQMGQEVILRCVPISNHLYFYWYRQILGQKVEFLVSFYNNEISEKSEIFDDQFSVERPDGSNFTLKIRSTKLEDSAMYFCASRGTSGGYQETQYFGPGTRLLVL.

V usage is TRBV10-3 and J usage is TRBJ1-1; 7 bases are shared with TRBD1. V gave up 6 bases and J gave up 5 bases; unmatched junction bases: 9. Looked up from germline, CDR1 is ENHRY and CDR2 is SYGVKD. The CDR3 has 14 residues. The CDR3 DNA reads as TGTGCCATCAGAGCCAGTCAACAGGGGACTGAAGCTTTCTTT. It is translated as CAIRASQQGTEAFF.